The next 24 T cell receptor beta chains were all read from a single sample in a study of sequential checkpoint blockade in melanoma. Sample treatment: randomized to nivolumab then ipilimumab (arm A) or the reverse (arm B). TCRdb's table, derived via immunoSEQ multiplex PCR, lists solely in-frame clones and lacks some. The repertoire holds about 35,000 clones, with about 83% as singletons. Specimen: CD8+ T cells sorted from blood (inferred from file names), collected from a patient given nivolumab and ipilimumab in sequence. These receptors all stem from a human donor with melanoma.

The rearrangement links TRBV7-8 to TRBJ2-3, with D perhaps TRBD1 (5 bases). In germline, CDR1 is SGHVS, CDR2 FQNEAQ. The CDR3 extends over 12 amino acids. With 5 bases removed from V and 4 bases from J, the gap between germline ends came to 7 bases. This chain's CDR3 is CASSPGSDTQYF. The DNA of the CDR3 is TGTGCCAGCAGCCCAGGGTCAGATACGCAGTATTTT.

The V gene is TRBV28, the J gene TRBJ2-1, with TRBD2 matching 8 bases. The J segment lost 1 base and the V segment lost 10 bases, leaving 3 bases of the junction unmatched. The CDR3 spans 13 residues. Germline CDR1 MDHEN, CDR2 SYDVKM. CDR3 DNA sequence: TGTGCCACACAGCGGGAGTCCTACAATGAGCAGTTCTTC. It yields the protein CATQRESYNEQFF.

V usage is TRBV27 and J usage is TRBJ2-5; D is undetermined. Germline lookup yields CDR1 MNHEY and CDR2 SMNVEV (reference sequence). V lost 2 bases and J lost 5, with 12 bases in between. This CDR3 region has 14 residues. The CDR3 region has the DNA TGTGCCAGCAGTTTACGTCTAGGAGTGGAGACCCAGTACTTC. It translates to CASSLRLGVETQYF.

The V and J genes are TRBV13 and TRBJ2-7; TRBD2 matches at 12 bases. CDR3 length: 16 amino acids. J gave up 4 bases and V 5 bases, and 9 bases lay outside the gene matches. Germline-derived CDR1 and CDR2 are PRHDT and FYEKMQ (reference sequence). Written as DNA, the CDR3 is TGTGCCAGCAGCGCCCCCCAGACTAGCGGGAGTTACGAGCAGTACTTC. It specifies CASSAPQTSGSYEQYF. Full variable domain (outside the CDR3, taken from reference TRBV13 and TRBJ2-7): AAGVIQSPRHLIKEKRETATLKCYPIPRHDTVYWYQQGPGQDPQFLISFYEKMQSDKGSIPDRFSAQQFSDYHSELNMSSLELGDSALYFCASSAPQTSGSYEQYFGPGTRLTVT.

The chain employs TRBV2 and TRBJ2-1; D not resolved. The germline gives CDR1 SNHLY, CDR2 FYNNEI. The CDR3 totals 13 residues. Trimming removed 3 bases at V and 2 bases at J, with 5 bases between. The CDR3 DNA sequence: TGTGCCAGCAGTGACTCCCCCTACAATGAGCAGTTCTTC. Encoded protein: CASSDSPYNEQFF.

The V call is TRBV29-1, the J call TRBJ1-4; possibly TRBD1 for D (5 bases). This CDR3 comprises 16 residues. From germline, CDR1 is SQVTM and CDR2 ANQGSEA. The V end was cut by 3 bases, the J end by 0 bases, with 14 bases between. The CDR3 spells CSVEEGRDATNEKLFF. Written as DNA, the CDR3 is TGCAGCGTTGAGGAGGGGCGGGACGCAACTAATGAAAAACTGTTTTTT.

The chain employs TRBV19 and TRBJ2-7; a possible D gene is TRBD2 (5 bases). The CDR3 totals 13 residues. V was clipped by 6 bases and J by 1 base, with 10 bases between them. Germline CDR1 is LNHDA and CDR2 is SQIVND (reference sequence). The CDR3 region has the DNA TGTGCCAGTAGCTCCGGGATTTCCTACGAGCAGTACTTC. Translating it yields CASSSGISYEQYF.

The rearrangement uses TRBV28 and TRBJ2-5; TRBD2 aligns across 7 bases. The CDR3 is 15 amino acids. Germline V gene data show CDR1 as MDHEN and CDR2 as SYDVKM. Trimming removed 2 bases from V and 2 bases from J; junction bases left unmatched: 5. The CDR3 DNA reads as TGTGCCAGCAGTTTAGTAGCGGGCGGTCAAGAGACCCAGTACTTC. It specifies CASSLVAGGQETQYF.

The V call is TRBV6-5, the J call TRBJ2-7; TRBD2 matches 11 bases. Germline V gives CDR1 MNHEY, CDR2 SVGAGI. V lost 0 bases, J lost 7 bases, and 8 bases stayed unmatched. This CDR3 is built from 16 residues. This CDR3 is CASSYSLLAGAGEQYF. The CDR3 DNA follows: TGTGCCAGCAGTTACTCCCTACTAGCGGGGGCTGGGGAGCAGTACTTC.

The V and J genes are TRBV13 and TRBJ2-5, with 10 bases that match TRBD1. The DNA end is more similar to TRBJ2-7, so the J call may be wrong. CDR3 length: 15 residues. The germline gives CDR1 PRHDT, CDR2 FYEKMQ (reference sequence). The CDR3 nucleotides are TGTGCCAGCACCTCGGGACAGGGGCTTATTAACGAGCAGTACTTC. It specifies CASTSGQGLINEQYF.

The genes are TRBV11-2 and TRBJ2-3, with D tentatively TRBD1 (6 bases). The germline CDR1 and CDR2 sequences are SGHAT and FQNNGV. Trimming shortened V by 3 bases and J by 3 bases, and 19 bases separated the two germline ends. The CDR3 has 17 amino acids. CDR3 in DNA: TGTGCCAGCAGCTTTAAATCCGTAAAGGGGGTTACAGATACGCAGTATTTT. Translation gives CASSFKSVKGVTDTQYF.

The CDR3 reads CASSPPPPSGGPGDTQYF. The CDR3 bases are TGTGCCAGCAGCCCTCCCCCCCCTAGCGGGGGGCCTGGAGATACGCAGTATTTT. This chain uses TRBV11-2 with TRBJ2-3; 11 bases align to TRBD2. CDR3 length: 18 amino acids. The junction had 15 bases not matched to a gene; V was cut back by 5 bases and J by 5 bases. The germline CDR1 and CDR2 sequences are SGHAT and FQNNGV. Together with reference TRBV11-2 and TRBJ2-3, the CDR3 gives the full variable domain: EAGVAQSPRYKIIEKRQSVAFWCNPISGHATLYWYQQILGQGPKLLIQFQNNGVVDDSQLPKDRFSAERLKGVDSTLKIQPAKLEDSAVYLCASSPPPPSGGPGDTQYFGPGTRLTVL.

The chain links TRBV10-1 to TRBJ1-1; D ambiguous. V gave up 2 bases and J gave up 10 bases, with 8 bases separating them. This CDR3 comprises 11 residues. CDR1 and CDR2 from the germline V gene are WNHNN and SYGVQD (reference sequence). The chain's CDR3 is CASSETSGAFF. The CDR3 DNA reads TGCGCCAGCAGTGAGACTAGTGGAGCTTTCTTT.

V gene TRBV4-2 combines with J gene TRBJ2-5; 7 nucleotides agree with TRBD1. Near its end, the DNA agrees better with TRBJ2-7, so the J call may be wrong. The CDR3 extends over 14 amino acids. Germline CDR1 LGHNA, CDR2 YNFKEQ. CDR3 in DNA: TGTGCCAGCAGCCATGCGACAGGGCGGTACGAGCAGTACTTC. Amino acid sequence: CASSHATGRYEQYF.

The V call is TRBV13, the J call TRBJ2-1, with 8 bases matching TRBD2. The CDR3 extends over 15 amino acids. CDR1 and CDR2 from the germline V gene are PRHDT and FYEKMQ (reference sequence). V lost 3 bases, J lost 7 bases, and 8 bases stayed unmatched. DNA of the CDR3: TGTGCCAGCAGCTTTACCGGGACTAGTGGAAATGAGCAGTTCTTC. This translates into CASSFTGTSGNEQFF.

The V gene is TRBV7-6, the J gene TRBJ2-5; tentatively, D is TRBD2 (7 bases). From germline, CDR1 is SGHVS and CDR2 FNYEAQ. This CDR3 has 16 residues. Between the trimmed V and J ends, which lost 5 bases and 4 bases, there was a span of 20 bases. The CDR3: CASSLEVGGPGETQYF. The CDR3, as DNA: TGTGCCAGCAGCCTAGAGGTGGGGGGGCCCGGAGAGACCCAGTACTTC.

V is TRBV7-9 and J is TRBJ2-7, with 9 bases aligning to TRBD1. Trimming at V came to 7 bases and at J to 6 bases, leaving 13 bases not matched to a gene. The CDR3 loop spans 15 amino acids. Germline CDR1 SEHNR, CDR2 FQNEAQ (reference sequence). As DNA, the CDR3 is TGTGCCAGCACCTCCTCCGGGACAGGGCCCTCCGAGCAGTACTTC. Protein sequence: CASTSSGTGPSEQYF.

This chain uses TRBV15 with TRBJ2-7; a weak D match, TRBD2 (5 bases). CDR1 is LNHNV and CDR2 is YYDKDF in the germline V gene (reference sequence). Trimming removed 9 bases at V and 0 bases at J, with 15 bases between. This CDR3 has 14 amino acids. CDR3 loop: CATAETGSSYEQYF. CDR3 DNA sequence: TGTGCCACGGCGGAGACGGGGAGCTCCTACGAGCAGTACTTC.

The CDR3 loop is CASSSQGREETQYF. CDR3 sequence (DNA): TGTGCCAGCAGCTCACAGGGACGGGAAGAGACCCAGTACTTC. The rearrangement links TRBV7-9 to TRBJ2-5; D possibly corresponds to TRBD1 (6 bases). CDR3 length equals 14 residues. In germline, CDR1 is SEHNR, CDR2 FQNEAQ (reference sequence). V was trimmed by 4 bases and J by 3 bases, leaving 12 bases between them.

V usage is TRBV5-4 and J usage is TRBJ1-5; maybe TRBD1 (5 bases). The V gene lost 0 bases and the J gene lost 11 bases, with 12 bases spanning the gap. This CDR3 contains 13 residues. Germline V gives CDR1 SGHNT, CDR2 YYREEE (reference sequence). CDR3 loop: CASSLGLQGAQHF. In DNA form, the CDR3 reads TGTGCCAGCAGCTTGGGTCTACAAGGGGCCCAGCATTTT.

This clone has a handful of counts. The gene calls are TRBV5-4 and TRBJ2-1; 7 positions match TRBD1. The CDR3 sequence is 13 residues long. V lost 0 bases, J lost 9 bases, and 3 bases stayed unmatched. The germline gives CDR1 SGHNT, CDR2 YYREEE (reference sequence). CDR3 nucleotides: TGTGCCAGCAGCTTGGACAGGGGCCGTGAGCAGTTCTTC. Encoded protein: CASSLDRGREQFF.

This clone occurred once. V gene TRBV6-5 combines with J gene TRBJ1-1; TRBD1 aligns across 11 bases. Trimming at V came to 8 bases and at J to 4 bases, leaving 9 bases not matched to a gene. Germline assignment: CDR1 MNHEY and CDR2 SVGAGI. The CDR3 is made up of 15 amino acids. This CDR3 is CASRETGTGGTEAFF. In nucleotides, the CDR3 is TGTGCCAGCCGCGAAACCGGGACAGGGGGCACTGAAGCTTTCTTT.

The rearrangement joins TRBV23-1 to TRBJ2-2; 9 bases agree with TRBD1. TRBV23-1 is an open reading frame, and its role is uncertain. J lost 6 bases, V lost 2 bases, and 13 bases had no gene match. The CDR3 sequence is 18 residues long. The CDR3 bases are TGCGCCAGCAGTCAACCCCCCCCTCACAGGGGGCATTCCGGGGAGCTGTTTTTT. It yields the protein CASSQPPPHRGHSGELFF.

The V gene is TRBV5-1, the J gene TRBJ2-7, with 8 bases matching TRBD1. The CDR3 has 13 amino acids. The germline V gene encodes CDR1 SGHRS and CDR2 YFSETQ. Trimming at V came to 1 base and at J to 3 bases, leaving 0 bases not matched to a gene. The CDR3 DNA follows: TGCGCCAGCAGCTTGACAGGGGGCTACGAGCAGTACTTC. The encoded protein is CASSLTGGYEQYF. Full variable domain (missing parts from reference TRBV5-1 and TRBJ2-7): KAGVTQTPRYLIKTRGQQVTLSCSPISGHRSVSWYQQTPGQGLQFLFEYFSETQRNKGNFPGRFSGRQFSNSRSEMNVSTLELGDSALYLCASSLTGGYEQYFGPGTRLTVT.